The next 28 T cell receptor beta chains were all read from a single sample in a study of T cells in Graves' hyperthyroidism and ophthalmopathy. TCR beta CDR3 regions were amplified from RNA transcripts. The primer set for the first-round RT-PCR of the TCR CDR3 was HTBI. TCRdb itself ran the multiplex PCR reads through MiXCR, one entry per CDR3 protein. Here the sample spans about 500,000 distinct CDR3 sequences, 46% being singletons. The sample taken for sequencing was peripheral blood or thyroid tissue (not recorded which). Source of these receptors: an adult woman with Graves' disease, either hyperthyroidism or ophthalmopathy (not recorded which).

CDR3 protein: CANYGGGYTF. For the CDR3, the DNA is TGTGCCAATTACGGCGGGGGCTACACCTTC. The chain recombines TRBV10-3 with TRBJ1-2; D unresolved. V dropped 10 bases and J dropped 8 bases, with 11 bases sitting between them. CDR1 and CDR2 (germline): ENHRY, SYGVKD. The CDR3 spans 10 residues.

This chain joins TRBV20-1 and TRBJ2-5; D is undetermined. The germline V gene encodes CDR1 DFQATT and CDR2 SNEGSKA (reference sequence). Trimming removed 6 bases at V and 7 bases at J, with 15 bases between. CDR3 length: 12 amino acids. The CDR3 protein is CSAWSVGATQYF. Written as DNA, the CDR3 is TGCAGTGCCTGGAGTGTAGGAGCGACCCAGTACTTC.

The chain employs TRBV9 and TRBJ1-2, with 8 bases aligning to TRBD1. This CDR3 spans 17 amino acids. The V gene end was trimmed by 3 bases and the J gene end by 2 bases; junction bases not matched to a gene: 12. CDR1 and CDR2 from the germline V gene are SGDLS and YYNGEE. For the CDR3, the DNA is TGTGCCAGCAGCGGCGGACAGGGTAATCCTTCGAACTATGGCTACACCTTC. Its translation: CASSGGQGNPSNYGYTF.

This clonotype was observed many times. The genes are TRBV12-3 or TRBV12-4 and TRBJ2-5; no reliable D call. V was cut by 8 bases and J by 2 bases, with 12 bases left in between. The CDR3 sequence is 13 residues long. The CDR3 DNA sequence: TGTGCCAGCGGAGCCAGTGGGCAAGAGACCCAGTACTTC. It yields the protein CASGASGQETQYF.

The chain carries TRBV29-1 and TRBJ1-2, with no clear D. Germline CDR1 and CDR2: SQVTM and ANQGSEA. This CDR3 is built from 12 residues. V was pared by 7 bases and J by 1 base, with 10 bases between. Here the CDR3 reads CSASEDNYGYTF. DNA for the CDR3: TGCAGCGCCTCTGAGGATAACTATGGCTACACCTTC. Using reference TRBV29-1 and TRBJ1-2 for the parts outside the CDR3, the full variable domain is SAVISQKPSRDICQRGTSLTIQCQVDSQVTMMFWYRQQPGQSLTLIATANQGSEATYESGFVIDKFPISRPNLTFSTLTVSNMSPEDSSIYLCSASEDNYGYTFGSGTRLTVV.

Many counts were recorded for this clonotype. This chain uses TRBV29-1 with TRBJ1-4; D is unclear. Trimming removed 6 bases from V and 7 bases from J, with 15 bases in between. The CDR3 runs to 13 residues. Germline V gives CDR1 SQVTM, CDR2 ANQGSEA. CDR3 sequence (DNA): TGCAGCGTAGCGCTTGGACGGCCTGAAAAACTGTTTTTT. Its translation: CSVALGRPEKLFF.

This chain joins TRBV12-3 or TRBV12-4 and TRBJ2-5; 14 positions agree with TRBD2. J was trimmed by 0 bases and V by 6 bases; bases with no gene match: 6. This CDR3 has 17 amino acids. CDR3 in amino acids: CASSTTSGGEYQETQYF. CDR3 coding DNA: TGTGCCAGCAGCACGACTAGCGGGGGGGAGTACCAAGAGACCCAGTACTTC.

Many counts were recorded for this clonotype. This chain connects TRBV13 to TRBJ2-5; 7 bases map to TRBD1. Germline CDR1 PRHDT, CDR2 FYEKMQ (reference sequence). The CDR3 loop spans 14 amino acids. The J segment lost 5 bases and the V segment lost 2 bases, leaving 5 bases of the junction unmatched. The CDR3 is CASSLPGGLETQYF. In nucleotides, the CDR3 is TGTGCCAGCAGCTTACCAGGGGGTTTGGAGACCCAGTACTTC.

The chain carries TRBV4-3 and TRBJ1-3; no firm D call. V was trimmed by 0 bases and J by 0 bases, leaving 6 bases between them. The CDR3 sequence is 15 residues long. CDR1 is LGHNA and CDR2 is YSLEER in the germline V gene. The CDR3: CASSQEWGSGNTIYF. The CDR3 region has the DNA TGCGCCAGCAGCCAAGAATGGGGCTCTGGAAACACCATATATTTT.

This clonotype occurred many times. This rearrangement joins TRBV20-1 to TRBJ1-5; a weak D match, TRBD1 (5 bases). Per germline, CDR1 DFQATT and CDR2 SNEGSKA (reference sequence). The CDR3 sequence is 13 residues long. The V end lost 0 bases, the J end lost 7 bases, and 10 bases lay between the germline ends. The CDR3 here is CSAREAGNQPQHF. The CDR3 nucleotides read TGCAGTGCTAGAGAGGCAGGGAACCAGCCCCAGCATTTT.

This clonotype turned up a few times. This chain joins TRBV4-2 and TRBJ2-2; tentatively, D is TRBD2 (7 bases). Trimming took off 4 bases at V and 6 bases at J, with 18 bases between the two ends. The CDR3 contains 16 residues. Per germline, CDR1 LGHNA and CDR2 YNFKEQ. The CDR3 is CASSPMGGRNAGELFF. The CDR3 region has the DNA TGTGCCAGCAGCCCCATGGGGGGGCGGAATGCCGGGGAGCTGTTTTTT.

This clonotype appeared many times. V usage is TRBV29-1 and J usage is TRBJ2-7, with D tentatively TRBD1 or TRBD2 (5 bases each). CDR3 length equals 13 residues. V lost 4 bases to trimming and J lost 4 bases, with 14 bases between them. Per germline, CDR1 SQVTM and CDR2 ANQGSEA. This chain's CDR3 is CSVAGATIYEQYF. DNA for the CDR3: TGCAGCGTTGCCGGGGCTACCATTTACGAGCAGTACTTC.

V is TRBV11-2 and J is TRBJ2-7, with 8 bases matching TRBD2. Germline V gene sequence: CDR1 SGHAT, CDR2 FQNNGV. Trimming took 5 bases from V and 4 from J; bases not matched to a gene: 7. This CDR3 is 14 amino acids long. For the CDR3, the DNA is TGTGCCAGCAGCACCGAGCGGGGGAGTTACGAGCAGTACTTC. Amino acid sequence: CASSTERGSYEQYF.

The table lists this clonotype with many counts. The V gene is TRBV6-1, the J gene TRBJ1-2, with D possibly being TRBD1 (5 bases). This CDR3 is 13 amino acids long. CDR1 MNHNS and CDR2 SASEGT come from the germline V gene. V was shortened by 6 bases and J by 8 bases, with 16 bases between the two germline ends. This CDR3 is CASREPGSEGYTF. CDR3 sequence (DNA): TGTGCCAGCAGGGAGCCAGGGTCGGAAGGCTACACCTTC.

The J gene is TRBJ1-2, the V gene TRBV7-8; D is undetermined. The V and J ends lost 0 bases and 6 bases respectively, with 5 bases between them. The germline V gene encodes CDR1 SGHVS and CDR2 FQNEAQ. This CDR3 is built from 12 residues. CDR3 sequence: CASSLAHDGYTF. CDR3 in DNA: TGTGCCAGCAGCTTAGCGCATGATGGCTACACCTTC.

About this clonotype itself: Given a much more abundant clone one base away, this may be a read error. The CDR3 DNA sequence: TGTGTCAGCAGCTTAGTTATGGGGGTCGAGCAGTACTTC. Protein sequence: CVSSLVMGVEQYF. The genes are TRBV7-2 and TRBJ2-7; D possibly matches TRBD1 or TRBD2 (5 bases each). Germline V lookup: CDR1 SGHTA, CDR2 FQGNSA. The CDR3 loop spans 13 amino acids.

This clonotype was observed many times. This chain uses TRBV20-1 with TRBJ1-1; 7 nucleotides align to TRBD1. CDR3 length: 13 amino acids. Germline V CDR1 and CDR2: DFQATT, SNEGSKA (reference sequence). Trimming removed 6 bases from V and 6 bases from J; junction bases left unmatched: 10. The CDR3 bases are TGCAGTGCCCCCACAGGGGCGCGCCCTGAAGCTTTCTTT. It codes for CSAPTGARPEAFF.

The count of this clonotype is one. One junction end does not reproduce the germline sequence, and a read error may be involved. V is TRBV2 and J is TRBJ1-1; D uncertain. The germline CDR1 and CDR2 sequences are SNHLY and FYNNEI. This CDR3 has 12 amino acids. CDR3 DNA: TGTGACAGCAGAAGACCCGAGACTGAAGCTTTCTTT. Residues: CDSRRPETEAFF.

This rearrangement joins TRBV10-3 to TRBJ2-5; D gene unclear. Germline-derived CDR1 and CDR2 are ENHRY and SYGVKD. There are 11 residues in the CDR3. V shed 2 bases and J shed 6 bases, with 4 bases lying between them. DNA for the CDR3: TGTGCCATCAGTGAGGAAAAGACCCAGTACTTC. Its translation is CAISEEKTQYF.

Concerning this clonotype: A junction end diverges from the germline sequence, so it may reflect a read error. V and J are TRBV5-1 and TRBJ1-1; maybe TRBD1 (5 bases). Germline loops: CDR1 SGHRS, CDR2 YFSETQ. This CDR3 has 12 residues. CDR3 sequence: CASSSGGREAFF. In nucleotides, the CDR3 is TGTGCCAGCAGCTCGGGGGGGAGGGAAGCTTTCTTT.

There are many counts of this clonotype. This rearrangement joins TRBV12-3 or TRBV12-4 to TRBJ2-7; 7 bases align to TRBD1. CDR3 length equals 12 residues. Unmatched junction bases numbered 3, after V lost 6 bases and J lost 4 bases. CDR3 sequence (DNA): TGTGCCAGCAGCCCAGGGGGTTACGAGCAGTACTTC. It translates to CASSPGGYEQYF.

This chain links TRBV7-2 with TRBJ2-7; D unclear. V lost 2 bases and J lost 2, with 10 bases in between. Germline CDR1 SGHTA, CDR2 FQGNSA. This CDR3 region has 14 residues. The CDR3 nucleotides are TGTGCCAGCAGCTTATTTTCGGGTCCCTACGAGCAGTACTTC. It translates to CASSLFSGPYEQYF. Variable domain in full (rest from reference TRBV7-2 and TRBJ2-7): GAGVSQSPSNKVTEKGKDVELRCDPISGHTALYWYRQSLGQGLEFLIYFQGNSAPDKSGLPSDRFSAERTGGSVSTLTIQRTQQEDSAVYLCASSLFSGPYEQYFGPGTRLTVT.

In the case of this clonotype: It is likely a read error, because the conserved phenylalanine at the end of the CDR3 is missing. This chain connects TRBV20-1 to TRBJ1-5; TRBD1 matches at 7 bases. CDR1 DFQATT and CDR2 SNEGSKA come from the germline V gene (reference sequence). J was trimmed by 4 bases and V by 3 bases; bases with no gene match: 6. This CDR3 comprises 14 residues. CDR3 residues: CSARGTVGNQPQHG. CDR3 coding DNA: TGCAGTGCTAGGGGGACAGTTGGTAATCAGCCCCAGCATGGT.

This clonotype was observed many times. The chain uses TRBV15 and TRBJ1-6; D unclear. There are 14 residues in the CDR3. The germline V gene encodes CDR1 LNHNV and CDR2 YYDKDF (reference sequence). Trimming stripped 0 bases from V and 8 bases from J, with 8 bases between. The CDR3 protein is CATSRDLADSPLHF. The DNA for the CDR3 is TGTGCCACCAGCAGAGATCTAGCGGATTCACCCCTCCACTTT.

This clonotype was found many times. CDR3 sequence (DNA): TGTGCCATCTCGGGGGTGAACACTGAAGCTTTCTTT. Translating gives CAISGVNTEAFF. The chain carries TRBV10-3 and TRBJ1-1; perhaps TRBD1 as D (5 bases). CDR1 and CDR2 (germline): ENHRY, SYGVKD. The CDR3 contains 12 residues. Trimming pared 8 bases from V and 0 bases from J, leaving 7 bases between.

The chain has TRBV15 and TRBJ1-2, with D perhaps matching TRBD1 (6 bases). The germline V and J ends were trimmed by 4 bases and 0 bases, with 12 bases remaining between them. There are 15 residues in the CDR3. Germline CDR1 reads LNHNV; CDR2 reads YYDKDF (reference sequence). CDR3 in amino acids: CATSTRTGTNYGYTF. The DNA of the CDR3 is TGTGCCACCAGCACGCGAACAGGGACTAACTATGGCTACACCTTC. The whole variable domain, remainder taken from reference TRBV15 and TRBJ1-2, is DAMVIQNPRYQVTQFGKPVTLSCSQTLNHNVMYWYQQKSSQAPKLLFHYYDKDFNNEADTPDNFQSRRPNTSFCFLDIRSPGLGDTAMYLCATSTRTGTNYGYTFGSGTRLTVV.

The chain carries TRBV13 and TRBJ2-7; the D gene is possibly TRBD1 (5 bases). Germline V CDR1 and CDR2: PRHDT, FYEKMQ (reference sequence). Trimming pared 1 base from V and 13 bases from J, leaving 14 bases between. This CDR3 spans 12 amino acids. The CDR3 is CASSLANKDTYF. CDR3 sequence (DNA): TGTGCCAGCAGCTTAGCAAACAAGGACACCTACTTC.

The CDR3 DNA reads as TGTGCCAGCAGTCTGTGGGGACAGGGGGGCCAAGAGACCCAGTACTTC. As protein: CASSLWGQGGQETQYF. V usage is TRBV5-4 and J usage is TRBJ2-5, with TRBD1 matching 11 bases. The V and J ends lost 5 bases and 1 base, in that order; junction bases with no gene match: 7. CDR1 and CDR2 (germline): SGHNT, YYREEE (reference sequence). The CDR3 extends over 16 amino acids.